Below are 29 T cell receptor beta chains sequenced from a single sample in a study of PD-1 blockade in classical Hodgkin lymphoma. All patients relapsed after autologous stem cell transplantation, and brentuximab vedotin exposure varied. Sequencing was performed with immunoSEQ multiplex PCR; in TCRdb, only in-frame clones are kept and a portion is missing. Among tens of thousands of clones, 75% to 85% were seen once, and the ten largest hold approximately 11%. Sequences were derived from peripheral blood mononuclear cells (PBMCs), sampled at baseline. The receptors come from a human donor with classical Hodgkin lymphoma.

This clone was found a few times. The chain uses TRBV15 and TRBJ2-7; maybe TRBD2 (6 bases). Germline values: CDR1 LNHNV, CDR2 YYDKDF (reference sequence). There are 15 residues in the CDR3. V was clipped by 0 bases and J by 1 base, with 10 bases between them. The DNA for the CDR3 is TGTGCCACCAGCAGAGAAGGCGGGGCATCCTACGAGCAGTACTTC. It encodes CATSREGGASYEQYF.

The J gene is TRBJ2-3, the V gene TRBV19; TRBD2 is a possible D gene (7 bases). CDR1 is LNHDA, CDR2 SQIVND, per germline (reference sequence). The CDR3 totals 15 residues. Trimming stripped 7 bases from V and 6 bases from J, with 20 bases between. In nucleotides, the CDR3 is TGTGCCAGTACTAATAGGGGGAGGGGAGCGGATACGCAGTATTTT. This sequence encodes CASTNRGRGADTQYF.

V usage is TRBV19 and J usage is TRBJ1-5; unclear D gene. This CDR3 is built from 15 residues. Trimming removed 3 bases at V and 1 base at J, with 10 bases between. Germline CDR1 reads LNHDA; CDR2 reads SQIVND (reference sequence). This CDR3 is CASSIPGWSNQPQHF. DNA for the CDR3: TGTGCCAGTAGTATCCCGGGATGGAGCAATCAGCCCCAGCATTTT.

There are a few counts of this clone. J is TRBJ2-5 and V is TRBV14, with D unresolved. V was cut by 1 base and J by 4 bases, with 1 base left in between. This CDR3 spans 11 amino acids. Per the germline V gene, CDR1 is SGHDN and CDR2 is FVKESK. CDR3 DNA: TGTGCCAGCAGCCAAGCAGAGACCCAGTACTTC. Protein product: CASSQAETQYF. Variable domain in full (rest from reference TRBV14 and TRBJ2-5): EAGVTQFPSHSVIEKGQTVTLRCDPISGHDNLYWYRRVMGKEIKFLLHFVKESKQDESGMPNNRFLAERTGGTYSTLKVQPAELEDSGVYFCASSQAETQYFGPGTRLLVL.

The chain has TRBV7-2 and TRBJ2-2; unclear D gene. V dropped 1 base and J dropped 4 bases, with 7 bases sitting between them. This CDR3 is built from 14 residues. Germline CDR1 SGHTA, CDR2 FQGNSA. CDR3 protein: CASSLVATTGELFF. CDR3 DNA: TGTGCCAGCAGCTTAGTAGCCACCACCGGGGAGCTGTTTTTT. The variable domain in full, with the rest retrieved from reference TRBV7-2 and TRBJ2-2, is GAGVSQSPSNKVTEKGKDVELRCDPISGHTALYWYRQSLGQGLEFLIYFQGNSAPDKSGLPSDRFSAERTGGSVSTLTIQRTQQEDSAVYLCASSLVATTGELFFGEGSRLTVL.

The V and J genes are TRBV5-6 and TRBJ2-7; no firm D call. V lost 2 bases, J lost 8 bases, and 14 bases lay in between. The CDR3 sequence is 13 residues long. The germline V gene has CDR1 SGHDT and CDR2 YYEEEE. CDR3 nucleotides: TGTGCCAGCAGCTTACGAGGCGCTAACAAGCAGTACTTC. It yields the protein CASSLRGANKQYF.

This sequence joins TRBV28 and TRBJ1-3; 7 bases line up with TRBD1. Trimming removed 7 bases from V and 0 bases from J; junction bases left unmatched: 9. Germline lookup yields CDR1 MDHEN and CDR2 SYDVKM. CDR3 length: 16 residues. The CDR3 protein is CASIFRDSSSGNTIYF. CDR3 nucleotide sequence: TGTGCCAGCATTTTCCGGGACAGTAGCTCTGGAAACACCATATATTTT.

The chain links TRBV19 to TRBJ2-5, with 9 bases aligning to TRBD1. The ends lost 4 bases at V and 6 bases at J; junction bases unmatched: 9. The CDR3 is 15 amino acids. CDR1 is LNHDA and CDR2 is SQIVND in the germline V gene (reference sequence). This CDR3 reads CASSTGQGIGQTQYF. CDR3 nucleotides: TGTGCCAGTAGTACCGGACAGGGGATAGGGCAGACCCAGTACTTC. Full variable domain (outside the CDR3, taken from reference TRBV19 and TRBJ2-5): DGGITQSPKYLFRKEGQNVTLSCEQNLNHDAMYWYRQDPGQGLRLIYYSQIVNDFQKGDIAEGYSVSREKKESFPLTVTSAQKNPTAFYLCASSTGQGIGQTQYFGPGTRLLVL.

This clone was seen only a few times. V and J are TRBV19 and TRBJ2-2; 7 bases map to TRBD2. This CDR3 spans 15 amino acids. Germline lookup yields CDR1 LNHDA and CDR2 SQIVND (reference sequence). Germline trimming cut 3 bases from V and 7 bases from J; bases unmatched to any gene: 8. CDR3 in amino acids: CASSIGGNLRGELFF. DNA for the CDR3: TGTGCCAGTAGTATCGGGGGGAACTTACGCGGGGAGCTGTTTTTT.

The V call is TRBV18, the J call TRBJ1-1, with 8 bases lining up with TRBD1. V trimming: 3 bases; J trimming: 4 bases; junction bases outside the gene matches: 10. The CDR3 extends over 16 amino acids. CDR1 is KGHSH, CDR2 LQKENI, per germline. CDR3 sequence reads: CASSPRRGLDGTEAFF. CDR3 nucleotides: TGTGCCAGCTCACCTCGCAGGGGGCTTGACGGCACTGAAGCTTTCTTT.

The chain combines TRBV6-1 with TRBJ1-4; 7 bases agree with TRBD1. The CDR3 length is 15 residues. Germline trimming cut 1 base from V and 5 bases from J; bases unmatched to any gene: 4. CDR1 and CDR2 (germline): MNHNS, SASEGT. CDR3 region: CASSEEVRGNEKLFF. The CDR3 bases are TGTGCCAGCAGTGAAGAGGTCAGGGGGAATGAAAAACTGTTTTTT.

The chain employs TRBV28 and TRBJ2-7, with TRBD1 matching over 10 bases. CDR1 is MDHEN, CDR2 SYDVKM, per germline. The V gene end was trimmed by 1 base and the J gene end by 6 bases; junction bases not matched to a gene: 9. The CDR3 has 16 residues. The CDR3 is CASSLYPDRGRGEQYF. The CDR3 DNA reads TGTGCCAGCAGTTTATACCCCGACAGGGGGCGCGGCGAGCAGTACTTC.

The rearrangement uses TRBV11-2 and TRBJ2-1; 15 bases match TRBD2. With V trimmed by 8 bases and J by 9 bases, 5 bases remained unmatched. There are 14 residues in the CDR3. The germline CDR1 and CDR2 sequences are SGHAT and FQNNGV. The CDR3 nucleotides read TGTGCCAGCGGCGGACTAGCGGGAGGGCTTGAGCAGTTCTTC. Its translation: CASGGLAGGLEQFF.

The chain carries TRBV18 and TRBJ2-1, with a tentative D call TRBD2 (5 bases). Germline CDR1 is KGHSH and CDR2 is LQKENI. V was trimmed by 5 bases and J by 8 bases, leaving 13 bases between them. This CDR3 region has 13 residues. CDR3 DNA sequence: TGTGCCAGCTCATCGGAGGTTAAGCATGAGCAGTTCTTC. Protein sequence: CASSSEVKHEQFF. Based on the CDR3 plus reference TRBV18 and TRBJ2-1, the full variable domain is NAGVMQNPRHLVRRRGQEARLRCSPMKGHSHVYWYRQLPEEGLKFMVYLQKENIIDESGMPKERFSAEFPKEGPSILRIQQVVRGDSAAYFCASSSEVKHEQFFGPGTRLTVL.

The CDR3 loop is CASSYLDGELFF. The CDR3 DNA sequence: TGTGCCAGCAGTTACTTGGATGGGGAGCTGTTTTTT. The rearrangement uses TRBV6-5 and TRBJ2-2; no firm D call. The V and J ends lost 1 base and 8 bases respectively, with 5 bases between them. Germline V CDR1 and CDR2: MNHEY, SVGAGI. There are 12 residues in the CDR3.

V usage is TRBV15 and J usage is TRBJ1-5; D possibly corresponds to TRBD1 (5 bases). Germline V gene data show CDR1 as LNHNV and CDR2 as YYDKDF (reference sequence). V lost 0 bases, J lost 6 bases, and 9 bases lay in between. This CDR3 is built from 14 residues. The CDR3 region is CATSRDRAGQPQHF. The CDR3 DNA reads as TGTGCCACCAGCAGAGACAGGGCGGGTCAGCCCCAGCATTTT.

The rearrangement uses TRBV9 and TRBJ2-3; 8 bases line up with TRBD2. V shed 0 bases, J shed 2 bases, and the junction held 2 bases outside the gene matches. CDR3 length: 15 amino acids. The germline gives CDR1 SGDLS, CDR2 YYNGEE. CDR3 in amino acids: CASSVAGGTTDTQYF. Here the CDR3 DNA reads TGTGCCAGCAGCGTAGCGGGAGGGACCACAGATACGCAGTATTTT.

This chain joins TRBV25-1 and TRBJ1-1; possible D gene TRBD1, 5 bases. Trimming stripped 0 bases from V and 8 bases from J, with 10 bases between. The length of the CDR3 is 13 residues. The germline gives CDR1 MGHDK, CDR2 SYGVNS. The CDR3 here is CASSEYRGGEAFF. As DNA, the CDR3 is TGTGCCAGCAGTGAATATCGGGGGGGGGAAGCTTTCTTT.

The V gene is TRBV10-3, the J gene TRBJ1-4, with a weak D call TRBD1 (5 bases). Trimming stripped 4 bases from V and 5 bases from J, with 8 bases between. Germline CDR1 ENHRY, CDR2 SYGVKD. This CDR3 has 13 amino acids. The DNA of the CDR3 is TGTGCCATCAGTGTGTACAGGAATGAAAAACTGTTTTTT. Translating gives CAISVYRNEKLFF.

The genes are TRBV6-5 and TRBJ1-2, with D perhaps TRBD1 (5 bases). This CDR3 has 13 residues. Trimming cost V 3 bases and J 3 bases, with 8 bases left between them. Per germline, CDR1 MNHEY and CDR2 SVGAGI. The CDR3: CASSYDRHYGYTF. The CDR3 region has the DNA TGTGCCAGCAGTTATGACAGACACTATGGCTACACCTTC.

This chain links TRBV28 with TRBJ1-1, with 8 bases lining up with TRBD1. This CDR3 contains 14 residues. After removal of 6 bases from V and 3 bases from J, the junction contained 6 bases not matched to a gene. Germline V gene lookup returns CDR1 MDHEN and CDR2 SYDVKM. The CDR3 loop is CASSTGGWYTEAFF. The CDR3 region has the DNA TGTGCCAGCAGCACAGGGGGTTGGTACACTGAAGCTTTCTTT.

This clone was recorded a few times. The CDR3 region has the DNA TGTGCCAGTAGTATATTATGGGGAAAGGCCCCCCAGGGGGACAATGAGCAGTTCTTC. It encodes CASSILWGKAPQGDNEQFF. The chain couples TRBV19 to TRBJ2-1; TRBD1 matches at 7 bases. CDR3 length: 19 amino acids. Germline V gives CDR1 LNHDA, CDR2 SQIVND (reference sequence). V was clipped by 2 bases and J by 5 bases; unmatched bases: 18.

The J gene is TRBJ2-4, the V gene TRBV6-4; a weak D match, TRBD1 (5 bases). This CDR3 spans 21 amino acids. With 0 bases removed from V and 1 base from J, the gap between germline ends came to 25 bases. CDR1 is MRHNA and CDR2 is SNTAGT in the germline V gene. CDR3 amino acids: CASSDSELGHSEAPAKNIQYF. CDR3 sequence (DNA): TGTGCCAGCAGTGACTCTGAGCTTGGACACTCCGAAGCCCCCGCCAAAAACATTCAGTACTTC.

V and J are TRBV9 and TRBJ1-3; D gene unclear. CDR1 SGDLS and CDR2 YYNGEE come from the germline V gene. Between the trimmed V and J ends, which lost 0 bases and 0 bases, there was a span of 7 bases. The CDR3 consists of 15 residues. The CDR3 nucleotides read TGTGCCAGCAGCGTAGGGCAGAGCTCTGGAAACACCATATATTTT. This encodes CASSVGQSSGNTIYF.

The chain combines TRBV5-1 with TRBJ2-3, with D maybe TRBD2 (7 bases). This CDR3 is built from 14 residues. From germline, CDR1 is SGHRS and CDR2 YFSETQ. The V gene lost 6 bases and the J gene lost 3 bases, with 14 bases spanning the gap. In DNA, the CDR3 is TGCGCCAGCACCGGGGGGCAGGGAACAGATACGCAGTATTTT. This translates into CASTGGQGTDTQYF.

The chain couples TRBV10-3 to TRBJ2-5; 8 bases agree with TRBD1. The CDR3 runs 12 residues. Trimming at V came to 10 bases and at J to 1 base, leaving 2 bases not matched to a gene. Germline values: CDR1 ENHRY, CDR2 SYGVKD. CDR3 protein: CATGGPQETQYF. The CDR3, as DNA: TGTGCCACAGGGGGCCCCCAAGAGACCCAGTACTTC.

The rearrangement uses TRBV5-1 and TRBJ2-3; 9 nucleotides align to TRBD2. Germline V gives CDR1 SGHRS, CDR2 YFSETQ. The CDR3 totals 17 residues. The J segment lost 0 bases and the V segment lost 6 bases, leaving 11 bases of the junction unmatched. CDR3 sequence reads: CASTSASGTLSTDTQYF. In DNA, the CDR3 is TGCGCCAGCACCTCGGCTAGCGGGACTCTTAGCACAGATACGCAGTATTTT.

The chain joins TRBV19 to TRBJ1-5; 7 bases are a match to TRBD1. V dropped 5 bases and J dropped 5; count of bases not matched to a gene: 9. The germline CDR1 and CDR2 sequences are LNHDA and SQIVND (reference sequence). There are 15 residues in the CDR3. Here the CDR3 DNA reads TGTGCCAGTAGTCCCCCCGGCAGGGGGGATCAGCCCCAGCATTTT. Translated, it gives CASSPPGRGDQPQHF.

The chain combines TRBV5-1 with TRBJ2-1; 9 bases are shared with TRBD1. The CDR3 loop spans 14 amino acids. The J segment lost 2 bases and the V segment lost 5 bases, leaving 2 bases of the junction unmatched. Germline CDR1 and CDR2: SGHRS and YFSETQ. The CDR3 spells CASRRTGAYNEQFF. The CDR3 DNA is TGCGCCAGCAGACGGACAGGGGCCTACAATGAGCAGTTCTTC. Together with reference TRBV5-1 and TRBJ2-1, the CDR3 gives the full variable domain: KAGVTQTPRYLIKTRGQQVTLSCSPISGHRSVSWYQQTPGQGLQFLFEYFSETQRNKGNFPGRFSGRQFSNSRSEMNVSTLELGDSALYLCASRRTGAYNEQFFGPGTRLTVL.